A single sample gave rise to the 4 T cell receptor beta chains below, sequenced in a study of blood T cell repertoires in COVID-19. TCRdb's table, derived via immunoSEQ multiplex PCR, lists solely in-frame clones and lacks some. The sample has about 200,000 clones; 90% to 95% are singletons. The sequencing sample was made of peripheral blood. The receptors shown here come from a man aged 30 to 39 with COVID-19, enrolled during active disease.

The chain carries TRBV2 and TRBJ1-4; D is possibly TRBD1 (6 bases). The germline CDR1 and CDR2 sequences are SNHLY and FYNNEI. The V gene lost 3 bases and the J gene lost 7 bases, with 15 bases spanning the gap. This CDR3 has 15 residues. For the CDR3, the DNA is TGTGCCAGCAGTGAGCGGGGGGGGCTAATTGAAAAACTGTTTTTT. Its protein is CASSERGGLIEKLFF. The whole variable domain, filled in from reference TRBV2 and TRBJ1-4, reads EPEVTQTPSHQVTQMGQEVILRCVPISNHLYFYWYRQILGQKVEFLVSFYNNEISEKSEIFDDQFSVERPDGSNFTLKIRSTKLEDSAMYFCASSERGGLIEKLFFGSGTQLSVL.

The J gene is TRBJ2-2, the V gene TRBV10-3, with D maybe TRBD1 (6 bases). From germline, CDR1 is ENHRY and CDR2 SYGVKD. The V end was cut by 8 bases, the J end by 6 bases, with 16 bases between. CDR3 size: 14 residues. CDR3 loop: CAILEQGTAGELFF. DNA for the CDR3: TGTGCCATCCTGGAGCAGGGGACGGCCGGGGAGCTGTTTTTT.

The V and J genes are TRBV4-2 and TRBJ1-1; 8 nucleotides match TRBD1. Germline V gene sequence: CDR1 LGHNA, CDR2 YNFKEQ. The CDR3 sequence is 12 residues long. Trimming took 11 bases from V and 1 from J; bases not matched to a gene: 3. CDR3 DNA sequence: TGTGCCGGGGGGACAGGGAACACTGAAGCTTTCTTT. Its protein product is CAGGTGNTEAFF.

J is TRBJ1-1 and V is TRBV5-1; D is uncertain. The CDR3 is 16 residues long. V shed 0 bases and J shed 0 bases, with 12 bases lying between them. CDR1 is SGHRS and CDR2 is YFSETQ in the germline V gene. The chain's CDR3 is CASSLASGVLNTEAFF. CDR3 DNA sequence: TGCGCCAGCAGCTTGGCCTCCGGGGTTTTGAACACTGAAGCTTTCTTT.